These 8 T cell receptor beta chains were all obtained from the same sample, sequenced in a study of identical twins. TCRdb processed the 5' RACE reads anew with MiXCR; each CDR3 protein has one entry. Seen here are over 200,000 distinct CDR3 sequences, around a tenth observed once, and the top ten hold about 5%. The sequencing sample was made of memory (CD45RO+) T cells sorted from blood. The receptors originated from a woman aged 18-30 years in good health.

This clonotype was counted many times. V usage is TRBV19 and J usage is TRBJ2-1, with TRBD1 matching over 10 bases. V lost 4 bases, J lost 5 bases, and 5 bases stayed unmatched. Per the germline V gene, CDR1 is LNHDA and CDR2 is SQIVND (reference sequence). CDR3 length: 15 residues. The CDR3 here is CASSTGTGENNEQFF. The CDR3 bases are TGTGCCAGTAGTACCGGGACAGGGGAAAACAATGAGCAGTTCTTC. Supplemented by reference TRBV19 and TRBJ2-1, the full variable domain reads DGGITQSPKYLFRKEGQNVTLSCEQNLNHDAMYWYRQDPGQGLRLIYYSQIVNDFQKGDIAEGYSVSREKKESFPLTVTSAQKNPTAFYLCASSTGTGENNEQFFGPGTRLTVL.

This clonotype was counted ten times or more. Here the CDR3 DNA reads TGTGCCAGCAGTGCCTCGGGTTCCGGCTACACCTTC. Translation gives CASSASGSGYTF. The V call is TRBV2, the J call TRBJ1-2; no firm D call. The CDR3 has 12 residues. Germline lookup yields CDR1 SNHLY and CDR2 FYNNEI. The V end lost 4 bases, the J end lost 8 bases, and 11 bases lay between the germline ends.

This clonotype has a count of ten or more. The chain carries TRBV11-2 and TRBJ2-1, with D maybe TRBD2 (6 bases). Germline lookup yields CDR1 SGHAT and CDR2 FQNNGV. The CDR3 is 14 residues long. The V gene lost 1 base and the J gene lost 3 bases, with 7 bases spanning the gap. The CDR3 loop is CASSLASVYNEQFF. The DNA of the CDR3 is TGTGCCAGCAGCTTAGCTAGCGTCTACAATGAGCAGTTCTTC.

This clonotype was counted many times. V and J are TRBV5-1 and TRBJ2-1; 10 nucleotides line up with TRBD2. CDR1 is SGHRS, CDR2 YFSETQ, per germline. With 8 bases clipped from V and 0 bases from J, the junction kept 5 bases outside the gene matches. The CDR3 has 15 amino acids. In DNA form, the CDR3 reads TGCGCCAGTACTAGCGGGATGAGCTCCTACAATGAGCAGTTCTTC. This encodes CASTSGMSSYNEQFF.

This clonotype appeared many times. V usage is TRBV5-1 and J usage is TRBJ2-7; D is possibly TRBD2 (5 bases). Germline V gene lookup returns CDR1 SGHRS and CDR2 YFSETQ. V dropped 0 bases and J dropped 5 bases, with 15 bases sitting between them. This CDR3 is built from 15 residues. CDR3 loop: CASSLGSPSSDEQYF. The CDR3 coding sequence is TGCGCCAGCAGCTTGGGATCTCCGAGTAGCGACGAGCAGTACTTC. The full variable domain, its missing parts supplied by reference TRBV5-1 and TRBJ2-7, is KAGVTQTPRYLIKTRGQQVTLSCSPISGHRSVSWYQQTPGQGLQFLFEYFSETQRNKGNFPGRFSGRQFSNSRSEMNVSTLELGDSALYLCASSLGSPSSDEQYFGPGTRLTVT.

This clonotype was observed at least ten times. J is TRBJ1-5 and V is TRBV3-1, with unresolved D. CDR3 length: 14 residues. Looked up from germline, CDR1 is LGHDT and CDR2 is YNNKEL (reference sequence). Trimming left V 4 bases short and J 1 base short, with 8 bases between. CDR3 DNA: TGTGCCAGCAGCCCTACGGGAAGCAATCAGCCCCAGCATTTT. Encoded protein: CASSPTGSNQPQHF. The full variable domain, its missing parts supplied by reference TRBV3-1 and TRBJ1-5, is DTAVSQTPKYLVTQMGNDKSIKCEQNLGHDTMYWYKQDSKKFLKIMFSYNNKELIINETVPNRFSPKSPDKAHLNLHINSLELGDSAVYFCASSPTGSNQPQHFGDGTRLSIL.

This clonotype was seen repeatedly, ten times or more. The DNA for the CDR3 is TGTGCCAGCAGTGCGTCGTATGGCACTGAAGCTTTCTTT. Its protein product is CASSASYGTEAFF. The chain links TRBV6-4 to TRBJ1-1, with D unclear. V gave up 4 bases and J gave up 4 bases, with 10 bases separating them. Germline CDR1 reads MRHNA; CDR2 reads SNTAGT. CDR3 size: 13 residues.

This rearrangement joins TRBV7-2 to TRBJ2-1, with D maybe TRBD1 (5 bases). Germline CDR1 and CDR2: SGHTA and FQGNSA. With 0 bases removed from V and 5 bases from J, the gap between germline ends came to 8 bases. The CDR3 runs to 14 residues. CDR3 in amino acids: CASSLAVGHNEQFF. As DNA, the CDR3 is TGTGCCAGCAGCTTAGCGGTGGGGCACAATGAGCAGTTCTTC.